Listed below are T cell receptor beta chains from one sample, sequenced in a study of cytomegalovirus exposure and HLA in healthy donors. The assay was immunoSEQ multiplex PCR, and TCRdb's table has in-frame clones only and misses some. Of more than 80,000 clones detected, approximately 75% appear once; the ten largest clones hold around 4.3%. Input material: PBMCs. These TCRs come from a man in his 60s in good health and CMV-seronegative. The CDR3 runs from the conserved cysteine through the conserved F or W. Fields, in order: J gene, D gene, V gene, clone size, CDR3 DNA, CDR3 protein. D genes are given only for firm matches. Not every row has a clone size; where given, it reads once, few, many or a size class.

TRBJ2-1 | TRBD1 | TRBV14 | few | TGTGCCAGCAGCGGGACAGGGGCGCCCGTTGGTTACAATGAGCAGTTCTTC | CASSGTGAPVGYNEQFF
TRBJ2-5 | . | TRBV9 | . | TGTGCCAGCAGCGTAGTCTCGGGGGGCTCGGGGGAGACCCAGTACTTC | CASSVVSGGSGETQYF
TRBJ2-3 | . | TRBV10-1 | . | TGCGCCAGCAGTGATCTGGCGGGTACAGATACGCAGTATTTT | CASSDLAGTDTQYF
TRBJ2-3 | TRBD1 | TRBV27 | once | TGTGCCAGCACCCCACCGGGACAGGGAACAGATACGCAGTATTTT | CASTPPGQGTDTQYF
TRBJ1-2 | . | TRBV9 | . | TGTGCCAGCAGCGTAGCCCCAGGAAACTATGGCTACACCTTC | CASSVAPGNYGYTF
TRBJ2-2 | TRBD1 | TRBV2 | . | TGTGCCAGCAGTGAGAAGGGGGCCGGCACCGGGGAGCTGTTTTTT | CASSEKGAGTGELFF
TRBJ1-6 | . | TRBV28 | . | TGTGCCAGCAGTCCCCAAACAGGGCATTCACCCCTCCACTTT | CASSPQTGHSPLHF
TRBJ2-4 | . | TRBV9 | . | TGTGCCAGCAGCGGACGAGCGGGCGCGGGGAACATTCAGTACTTC | CASSGRAGAGNIQYF
TRBJ1-3 | TRBD1 | TRBV28 | . | TGTGCCAGCAGGGACAGGTCAAACACCATATATTTT | CASRDRSNTIYF
TRBJ1-2 | . | TRBV29-1 | . | TGCAGCGTTGGTGACAGACCTAACTATGGCTACACCTTC | CSVGDRPNYGYTF
TRBJ2-7 | . | TRBV5-6 | few | TGTGCCAGCAGCACCGGGAACCACGAGCAGTACTTC | CASSTGNHEQYF
TRBJ1-6 | . | TRBV11-3 | . | TGTGCCAGCAGCCTCGACAGCTATAATTCACCCCTCCACTTT | CASSLDSYNSPLHF
TRBJ1-2 | . | TRBV4-1 | few | TGCGCCAGTAGCACAGGGACCAACTATGGCTACACCTTC | CASSTGTNYGYTF
TRBJ2-5 | TRBD2 | TRBV19 | . | TGTGCCAGTGGGCCCAGCGGGGGCCGGACCCAAGAGACCCAGTACTTC | CASGPSGGRTQETQYF
TRBJ2-3 | TRBD2 | TRBV6-6 | . | TGTGCCATCGGGACTAGCGGACCAGATACGCAGTATTTT | CAIGTSGPDTQYF
TRBJ2-3 | . | TRBV15 | . | TGTGCCACCAGTATGATCGGGGTGTCCGCAGATACGCAGTATTTT | CATSMIGVSADTQYF
TRBJ2-6 | . | TRBV27 | once | TGTGCCAGCCGTAGAGCCGGGGCCAACGTCCTGACTTTC | CASRRAGANVLTF
TRBJ1-2 | . | TRBV29-1 | . | TGCAGCGTTGGGGCAGAGATTAGCTATGGCTACACCTTC | CSVGAEISYGYTF
TRBJ2-7 | TRBD1 | TRBV6-1 | . | TGTGCCAGCAGGGACAGGGGTGGCGAGCAGTACTTC | CASRDRGGEQYF
TRBJ2-1 | . | TRBV5-1 | . | TGCGCCAGCAGCATCCCCAGAAACAATGAGCAGTTCTTC | CASSIPRNNEQFF
TRBJ2-3 | TRBD2 | TRBV10-3 | . | TGTGCCATCAGTGAGTCACCCAGCAAACTTAGCGGGGGCTTGGGCGATACGCAGTATTTT | CAISESPSKLSGGLGDTQYF
TRBJ1-6 | . | TRBV5-1 | . | TGCGCCAGCAGCACCCAGGGTGAGAATTCACCCCTCCACTTT | CASSTQGENSPLHF
TRBJ2-7 | . | TRBV6-5 | few | TGTGCCAGCAGTTACTTCAACAGCTACGAGCAGTACTTC | CASSYFNSYEQYF
TRBJ1-1 | . | TRBV2 | . | TGTGCCAGCAGTACAGGGTCAAGGAGCTCTGAAGCTTTCTTT | CASSTGSRSSEAFF